These 28 T cell receptor beta chains were all obtained from the same sample, sequenced in a study of T cells in narcolepsy. The table came from immunoSEQ multiplex PCR; TCRdb's copy has only in-frame clones and leaves some out. The sample holds 34,000 or so clones, over 70% seen once. Sequenced: memory (CD45RA-) CD4+ T cells from blood. These receptors came from a human donor in good health.

The chain recombines TRBV5-4 with TRBJ1-2, with a possible D match to TRBD1 (5 bases). This CDR3 contains 13 residues. V shed 2 bases and J shed 6 bases, with 11 bases lying between them. Germline CDR1 and CDR2: SGHNT and YYREEE (reference sequence). CDR3 coding DNA: TGTGCCAGCAGCTTTGGGGGACTCGATGGCTACACCTTC. Translated: CASSFGGLDGYTF.

V gene TRBV6-5 combines with J gene TRBJ2-7, with D possibly matching TRBD1 (5 bases). CDR3 length: 13 residues. CDR1 and CDR2 from the germline V gene are MNHEY and SVGAGI. V dropped 8 bases and J dropped 4 bases, with 15 bases sitting between them. The DNA of the CDR3 is TGTGCCAGCTATAAAGGGGCCTCTTACGAGCAGTACTTC. It specifies CASYKGASYEQYF.

CDR3 loop: CASSPTRTGERVYGYTF. The CDR3 DNA follows: TGCGCCAGCAGCCCGACACGGACAGGGGAGAGGGTCTATGGCTACACCTTC. The rearrangement joins TRBV4-1 to TRBJ1-2; 9 bases agree with TRBD1. Germline CDR1 reads MGHRA; CDR2 reads YSYEKL. The CDR3 spans 17 residues. J lost 4 bases, V lost 4 bases, and 13 bases had no gene match.

The chain carries TRBV29-1 and TRBJ1-2; tentatively, D is TRBD1 (6 bases). This CDR3 region has 11 residues. Per the germline V gene, CDR1 is SQVTM and CDR2 is ANQGSEA. V shed 8 bases and J shed 4 bases, with 11 bases lying between them. The CDR3 protein is CSSRTAYGYTF. Here the CDR3 DNA reads TGCAGCTCGCGGACAGCCTATGGCTACACCTTC.

V gene TRBV9 combines with J gene TRBJ2-5; D gene ambiguous. Deletions cut 1 base from V and 2 bases from J, with 6 bases between. This CDR3 spans 13 amino acids. Germline V CDR1 and CDR2: SGDLS, YYNGEE. CDR3 nucleotides: TGTGCCAGCAGCGTATCGGCTCAAGAGACCCAGTACTTC. It encodes CASSVSAQETQYF.

The chain has TRBV5-1 and TRBJ2-3; no definite D call. With 0 bases removed from V and 4 bases from J, the gap between germline ends came to 9 bases. This CDR3 is 14 amino acids long. The V gene's germline CDR1 is SGHRS and CDR2 YFSETQ. In nucleotides, the CDR3 is TGCGCCAGCAGCTTGGGAACCCAGCCAGATACGCAGTATTTT. It is translated as CASSLGTQPDTQYF.

The chain employs TRBV6-5 and TRBJ2-7, with D perhaps TRBD2 (5 bases). Germline lookup yields CDR1 MNHEY and CDR2 SVGAGI. V gave up 8 bases and J gave up 0 bases, with 14 bases separating them. The CDR3 is 14 amino acids. Here the CDR3 reads CASQLDQSSYEQYF. Written as DNA, the CDR3 is TGTGCCAGCCAACTAGACCAGAGCTCCTACGAGCAGTACTTC.

In the case of this clone: One end of the junction fails to match germline, which may point to a read error. The chain has TRBV19 and TRBJ1-2; no firm D call. The CDR3 extends over 13 amino acids. CDR1 LNHDA and CDR2 SQIVND come from the germline V gene (reference sequence). This CDR3 reads CACSIRAGYGYTF. The CDR3 nucleotides are TGTGCCTGTAGTATAAGGGCAGGATATGGCTACACCTTC. The whole variable domain, filled in from reference TRBV19 and TRBJ1-2, reads DGGITQSPKYLFRKEGQNVTLSCEQNLNHDAMYWYRQDPGQGLRLIYYSQIVNDFQKGDIAEGYSVSREKKESFPLTVTSAQKNPTAFYLCACSIRAGYGYTFGSGTRLTVV.

J is TRBJ2-1 and V is TRBV5-8, with 7 positions matching TRBD2. With 0 bases clipped from V and 8 bases from J, the junction kept 5 bases outside the gene matches. This CDR3 is 14 amino acids long. From germline, CDR1 is SGHTS and CDR2 YDEGEE. CDR3 residues: CASSLAGLDYEQFF. The CDR3 region has the DNA TGTGCCAGCAGCTTGGCCGGACTAGACTATGAGCAGTTCTTC.

V gene TRBV7-7 combines with J gene TRBJ2-3; D is uncertain. The CDR3 covers 14 residues. V shed 5 bases and J shed 3 bases, with 12 bases lying between them. Germline CDR1 reads SSHAT; CDR2 reads FNYEAQ (reference sequence). The CDR3: CASSLSPGTDTQYF. CDR3 DNA: TGTGCCAGCAGCCTTAGTCCTGGAACAGATACGCAGTATTTT. Full variable domain (rest looked up from reference TRBV7-7 and TRBJ2-3): GAGVSQSPRYKVTKRGQDVTLRCDPISSHATLYWYQQALGQGPEFLTYFNYEAQPDKSGLPSDRFSAERPEGSISTLTIQRTEQRDSAMYRCASSLSPGTDTQYFGPGTRLTVL.

The rearrangement joins TRBV5-4 to TRBJ2-1, with 8 bases that match TRBD2. The CDR3 loop spans 15 amino acids. V lost 4 bases to trimming and J lost 7 bases; unmatched junction nucleotides: 10. CDR1 is SGHNT and CDR2 is YYREEE in the germline V gene (reference sequence). The CDR3 spells CASSISQRESNEQFF. The CDR3 DNA is TGTGCCAGCAGCATCTCCCAGCGGGAGTCGAATGAGCAGTTCTTC.

V and J are TRBV5-1 and TRBJ1-1; 9 bases line up with TRBD1. Germline CDR1 reads SGHRS; CDR2 reads YFSETQ. CDR3 length: 13 amino acids. V shed 4 bases and J 2 bases; nucleotides not matched to a gene: 0. The CDR3 spells CASSTGGNTEAFF. DNA of the CDR3: TGCGCCAGCAGCACAGGGGGCAACACTGAAGCTTTCTTT.

CDR3 loop: CASSQGGGYGYTF. In DNA, the CDR3 is TGTGCCAGCAGCCAGGGAGGGGGCTATGGCTACACCTTC. V is TRBV4-2 and J is TRBJ1-2, with a tentative D call TRBD1 (6 bases). This CDR3 contains 13 residues. V was trimmed by 3 bases and J by 4 bases, leaving 9 bases between them. Looked up from germline, CDR1 is LGHNA and CDR2 is YNFKEQ.

This clone is a singleton in its sample. The chain couples TRBV5-1 to TRBJ2-1; 9 bases are shared with TRBD2. The V and J ends lost 0 bases and 8 bases, in that order; junction bases with no gene match: 9. This CDR3 has 16 residues. The V gene's germline CDR1 is SGHRS and CDR2 YFSETQ. CDR3 DNA sequence: TGCGCCAGCAGCTTGGCGCCTAGCGGGGTTCCGGATGAGCAGTTCTTC. Protein: CASSLAPSGVPDEQFF.

This clone has just one count. The gene calls are TRBV30 and TRBJ1-1; D gene ambiguous. Germline CDR1 reads GTSNPN; CDR2 reads SVGIG (reference sequence). CDR3 length: 14 residues. V lost 0 bases, J lost 4 bases, and 12 bases lay in between. The CDR3 sequence is CAWSVPGLGTEAFF. The CDR3 coding sequence is TGTGCCTGGAGTGTACCCGGGTTGGGCACTGAAGCTTTCTTT.

This clone was counted a single time. The chain carries TRBV30 and TRBJ1-3, with D unclear. Between the trimmed V and J ends, which lost 4 bases and 4 bases, there was a span of 17 bases. Germline loops: CDR1 GTSNPN, CDR2 SVGIG (reference sequence). The CDR3 runs 15 residues. The DNA of the CDR3 is TGTGCCTGGAAAAAGCCGGGAGCAAGGGGAAACACCATATATTTT. The encoded protein is CAWKKPGARGNTIYF. Full variable domain (missing parts from reference TRBV30 and TRBJ1-3): SQTIHQWPATLVQPVGSPLSLECTVEGTSNPNLYWYRQAAGRGLQLLFYSVGIGQISSEVPQNLSASRPQDRQFILSSKKLLLSDSGFYLCAWKKPGARGNTIYFGEGSWLTVV.

The chain links TRBV11-2 to TRBJ1-4; 11 nucleotides match TRBD1. V shed 2 bases, J shed 8 bases, and the junction held 7 bases outside the gene matches. There are 16 residues in the CDR3. Per germline, CDR1 SGHAT and CDR2 FQNNGV. The CDR3 protein is CASSLLDRGPWEKLFF. The CDR3 bases are TGTGCCAGCAGCTTACTGGACAGGGGGCCATGGGAAAAACTGTTTTTT.

The chain combines TRBV29-1 with TRBJ2-5; D might be TRBD2 (6 bases). The V gene lost 2 bases and the J gene lost 3 bases, with 10 bases spanning the gap. This CDR3 is built from 13 residues. Germline CDR1 and CDR2: SQVTM and ANQGSEA. The CDR3 reads CSVEKLAEETQYF. CDR3 nucleotide sequence: TGCAGCGTTGAAAAACTAGCAGAAGAGACCCAGTACTTC.

This clone was detected a few times. The chain combines TRBV6-1 with TRBJ2-7; D is unresolved. The CDR3 has 12 amino acids. Trimming left V 8 bases short and J 3 bases short, with 11 bases between. Per germline, CDR1 MNHNS and CDR2 SASEGT. The CDR3 nucleotides are TGTGCCAGCTGGCGTGGTGTCTACGAGCAGTACTTC. This encodes CASWRGVYEQYF.

V is TRBV7-9 and J is TRBJ1-1, with 10 bases aligning to TRBD1. V was clipped by 3 bases and J by 1 base; unmatched bases: 5. The CDR3 runs 16 residues. Germline assignment: CDR1 SEHNR and CDR2 FQNEAQ (reference sequence). CDR3 amino acids: CASSFDRGPGNTEAFF. The CDR3 region has the DNA TGTGCCAGCAGCTTCGACAGGGGGCCGGGGAACACTGAAGCTTTCTTT. The whole variable domain, remainder taken from reference TRBV7-9 and TRBJ1-1, is DTGVSQNPRHKITKRGQNVTFRCDPISEHNRLYWYRQTLGQGPEFLTYFQNEAQLEKSRLLSDRFSAERPKGSFSTLEIQRTEQGDSAMYLCASSFDRGPGNTEAFFGQGTRLTVV.

The rearrangement joins TRBV5-1 to TRBJ2-3; D gene unclear. Trimming cost V 2 bases and J 0 bases, with 13 bases left between them. The CDR3 runs to 16 residues. Germline CDR1 reads SGHRS; CDR2 reads YFSETQ. The CDR3, as DNA: TGCGCCAGCAGCTTCCTGGGCGGTCCTAGCACAGATACGCAGTATTTT. Translation: CASSFLGGPSTDTQYF.

The chain is built from TRBV7-9 and TRBJ1-5; 7 nucleotides agree with TRBD1. The CDR3 sequence is 14 residues long. CDR1 and CDR2 (germline): SEHNR, FQNEAQ (reference sequence). V was pared by 5 bases and J by 7 bases, with 8 bases of the junction left unmatched. The CDR3 here is CASSRATGEQPQHF. The CDR3 bases are TGTGCCAGCAGCCGCGCTACAGGGGAACAGCCCCAGCATTTT.

The chain links TRBV6-6 to TRBJ2-2, with 9 nucleotides matching TRBD1. CDR3 length: 13 residues. Losses at the gene ends were 6 bases for V and 7 bases for J; bases not matched to a gene: 3. CDR1 and CDR2 (germline): MNHNY, SVGAGI (reference sequence). The CDR3 region has the DNA TGTGCCAGCAGGAGACAGGGGGACGGGGAGCTGTTTTTT. As protein: CASRRQGDGELFF.

The chain recombines TRBV10-1 with TRBJ2-3, with 13 positions matching TRBD2. The CDR3 sequence is 16 residues long. The trim removed 3 bases at V and 6 bases at J, leaving 6 bases unmatched. CDR1 and CDR2 (germline): WNHNN, SYGVQD (reference sequence). The CDR3 spells CASSDFGLAGADTQYF. The CDR3 DNA sequence: TGCGCCAGCAGTGACTTCGGACTAGCGGGAGCTGATACGCAGTATTTT.

The gene calls are TRBV11-1 and TRBJ2-7, with D perhaps TRBD1 (6 bases). The CDR3 runs 16 residues. Deletions cut 4 bases from V and 0 bases from J, with 16 bases between. Germline CDR1 and CDR2: SGHAT and FQDESV (reference sequence). The CDR3 DNA reads TGTGCCAGCAGCTCCAGGGGTTCGTATAGCTCCTACGAGCAGTACTTC. As protein: CASSSRGSYSSYEQYF.

This CDR3 reads CASSTNLLSGNTIYF. CDR3 DNA sequence: TGTGCCAGTAGTACAAATCTACTCTCTGGAAACACCATATATTTT. The J gene is TRBJ1-3, the V gene TRBV19; no clear D. This CDR3 has 15 amino acids. In germline, CDR1 is LNHDA, CDR2 SQIVND (reference sequence). The V and J ends lost 4 bases and 0 bases respectively, with 10 bases between them.

The chain couples TRBV19 to TRBJ1-2, with a tentative D call TRBD1 (5 bases). Germline V gene sequence: CDR1 LNHDA, CDR2 SQIVND (reference sequence). Trimming left V 5 bases short and J 2 bases short, with 15 bases between. The CDR3 is 15 amino acids. The DNA for the CDR3 is TGTGCCAGTAGTGCTCCAGGGAAACCGAACTATGGCTACACCTTC. It translates to CASSAPGKPNYGYTF.

The rearrangement joins TRBV11-2 to TRBJ2-2, with 8 nucleotides matching TRBD2. The CDR3 extends over 16 amino acids. Trimming cost V 4 bases and J 2 bases; bases outside gene matches: 6. The germline V gene has CDR1 SGHAT and CDR2 FQNNGV. The CDR3 protein is CASSSLSGTNTGELFF. The CDR3 bases are TGTGCCAGCAGCTCACTTAGCGGGACTAACACCGGGGAGCTGTTTTTT.